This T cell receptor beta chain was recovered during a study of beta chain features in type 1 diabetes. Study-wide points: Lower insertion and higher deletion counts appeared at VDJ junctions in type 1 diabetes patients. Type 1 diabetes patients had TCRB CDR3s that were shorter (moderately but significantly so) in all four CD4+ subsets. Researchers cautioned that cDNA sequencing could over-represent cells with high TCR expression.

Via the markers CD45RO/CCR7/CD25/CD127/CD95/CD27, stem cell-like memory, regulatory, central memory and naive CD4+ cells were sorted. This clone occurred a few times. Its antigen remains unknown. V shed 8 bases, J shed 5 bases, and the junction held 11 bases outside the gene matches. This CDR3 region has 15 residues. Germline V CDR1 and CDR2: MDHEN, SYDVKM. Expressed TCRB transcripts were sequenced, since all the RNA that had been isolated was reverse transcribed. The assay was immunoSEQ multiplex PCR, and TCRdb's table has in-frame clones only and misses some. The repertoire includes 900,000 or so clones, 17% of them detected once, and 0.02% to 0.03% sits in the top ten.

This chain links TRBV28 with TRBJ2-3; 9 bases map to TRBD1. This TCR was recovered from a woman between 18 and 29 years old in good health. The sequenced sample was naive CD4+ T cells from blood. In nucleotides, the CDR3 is TGTGCCAGCCAGACCGGGACAGGGTCTCAAGATACGCAGTATTTT. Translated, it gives CASQTGTGSQDTQYF.